These 17 T cell receptor beta chains share one sample of origin, sequenced in a study of OX40 agonist ivuxolimab in advanced cancers. Sequencing was performed with immunoSEQ multiplex PCR; in TCRdb, only in-frame clones are kept and a portion is missing. The sample lists 80,000 to 100,000 clones, about nine tenths occurring once. The material sequenced was CD4+ or CD8+ T cells sorted from blood, taken in a trial of the OX40 agonist ivuxolimab. These receptors originate from an adult with an advanced solid tumor such as melanoma, head and neck, liver or kidney cancer.

The chain links TRBV11-2 to TRBJ2-3; no clear D. The length of the CDR3 is 11 residues. Germline-derived CDR1 and CDR2 are SGHAT and FQNNGV. V dropped 5 bases and J dropped 2 bases, with 2 bases sitting between them. DNA of the CDR3: TGTGCCAGCAGCCTCACAGATACGCAGTATTTT. Translating gives CASSLTDTQYF.

J is TRBJ1-4 and V is TRBV5-1; unclear D gene. CDR3 length: 12 residues. V lost 0 bases, J lost 5 bases, and 2 bases lay in between. From germline, CDR1 is SGHRS and CDR2 YFSETQ. The CDR3 loop is CASSLGNEKLFF. The CDR3 bases are TGCGCCAGCAGCTTGGGGAATGAAAAACTGTTTTTT.

J is TRBJ2-7 and V is TRBV28, with TRBD1 identical over 10 bases. The CDR3 runs to 15 residues. With V trimmed by 6 bases and J by 2 bases, 7 bases remained unmatched. CDR1 is MDHEN and CDR2 is SYDVKM in the germline V gene. The CDR3 nucleotides read TGTGCCAGCAGCCGAACCGGGACAGGGGCCTACGAGCAGTACTTC. This encodes CASSRTGTGAYEQYF.

This clone was seen more than once but under ten times. In nucleotides, the CDR3 is TGTGCCAGTAGTATACGGATGAACACTGAAGCTTTCTTT. This sequence encodes CASSIRMNTEAFF. This chain joins TRBV19 and TRBJ1-1; D is unresolved. The V gene lost 2 bases and the J gene lost 0 bases, with 4 bases spanning the gap. The CDR3 runs 13 residues. From germline, CDR1 is LNHDA and CDR2 SQIVND (reference sequence).

The chain couples TRBV9 to TRBJ2-5, with D tentatively TRBD2 (5 bases). Trimming removed 2 bases at V and 7 bases at J, with 15 bases between. The CDR3 totals 14 residues. Germline lookup yields CDR1 SGDLS and CDR2 YYNGEE. In nucleotides, the CDR3 is TGTGCCAGCAGCGTGTTTGAGGGCGCGGGGACCCAGTACTTC. Encoded protein: CASSVFEGAGTQYF.

This rearrangement joins TRBV6-6 to TRBJ2-7; possibly TRBD1 for D (6 bases). CDR3 length: 16 amino acids. Germline CDR1 is MNHNY and CDR2 is SVGAGI (reference sequence). Between the trimmed V and J ends, which lost 1 base and 5 bases, there was a span of 18 bases. As DNA, the CDR3 is TGTGCCAGCAGTTACTTTGACAGGCCTTTGGGTGACGAGCAGTACTTC. Encoded protein: CASSYFDRPLGDEQYF.

V and J are TRBV10-3 and TRBJ2-7, with a possible D match to TRBD1 (6 bases). Germline lookup yields CDR1 ENHRY and CDR2 SYGVKD. The V and J ends lost 5 bases and 2 bases respectively, with 13 bases between them. CDR3 length: 14 residues. The CDR3 sequence is CAISPTGSPYEQYF. In nucleotides, the CDR3 is TGTGCCATCAGTCCAACAGGGTCTCCCTACGAGCAGTACTTC.

The genes are TRBV28 and TRBJ2-7, with D maybe TRBD1 (6 bases). Trimming left V 4 bases short and J 3 bases short, with 19 bases between. Germline CDR1 and CDR2: MDHEN and SYDVKM. The length of the CDR3 is 16 residues. The chain's CDR3 is CASSSRAPTGLYEQYF. CDR3 sequence (DNA): TGTGCCAGCAGTTCGCGAGCTCCGACAGGCCTCTACGAGCAGTACTTC. Filled out from reference TRBV28 and TRBJ2-7, the complete variable domain reads DVKVTQSSRYLVKRTGEKVFLECVQDMDHENMFWYRQDPGLGLRLIYFSYDVKMKEKGDIPEGYSVSREKKERFSLILESASTNQTSMYLCASSSRAPTGLYEQYFGPGTRLTVT.

The V call is TRBV7-6, the J call TRBJ2-5; the match to TRBD2 covers 13 bases. Germline-derived CDR1 and CDR2 are SGHVS and FNYEAQ. Germline trimming cut 5 bases from V and 5 bases from J; bases unmatched to any gene: 5. This CDR3 has 15 amino acids. The CDR3 loop is CASSVLAGGVETQYF. In nucleotides, the CDR3 is TGTGCCAGCAGCGTACTAGCGGGAGGGGTTGAGACCCAGTACTTC.

The CDR3 loop is CASSPNSGGPLGYTF. The CDR3 DNA reads as TGTGCCAGCTCACCCAACTCAGGGGGCCCCCTGGGCTACACCTTC. V and J are TRBV18 and TRBJ1-2, with 8 positions matching TRBD1. Germline lookup yields CDR1 KGHSH and CDR2 LQKENI. The CDR3 length is 15 residues. V lost 3 bases and J lost 8; bases outside the gene matches: 11.

The V and J genes are TRBV28 and TRBJ1-5; TRBD1 might be the D (6 bases). Germline V gene sequence: CDR1 MDHEN, CDR2 SYDVKM. This CDR3 region has 18 residues. V lost 5 bases to trimming and J lost 7 bases, with 27 bases between them. The CDR3 bases are TGTGCCAGCAGTCCATCTCTTAGGGGGGCGAGGGGGAGGCAGCCCCAGCATTTT. Its protein is CASSPSLRGARGRQPQHF.

V gene TRBV4-3 combines with J gene TRBJ2-3, with 8 bases fitting TRBD1. There are 17 residues in the CDR3. V shed 1 base, J shed 5 bases, and the junction held 11 bases outside the gene matches. The V gene's germline CDR1 is LGHNA and CDR2 YSLEER. The CDR3 sequence: CASSQGAGGDGIDTQYF. The DNA of the CDR3 is TGCGCCAGCAGCCAAGGGGCAGGGGGCGATGGAATAGATACGCAGTATTTT.

This clone was detected a few times. The gene calls are TRBV6-6 and TRBJ1-3; 11 nucleotides match TRBD1. This CDR3 region has 14 residues. V lost 7 bases and J lost 6; bases outside the gene matches: 5. Germline CDR1 reads MNHNY; CDR2 reads SVGAGI (reference sequence). CDR3 in amino acids: CASTLGQGENTIYF. CDR3 DNA sequence: TGTGCCAGCACCCTGGGACAGGGGGAAAACACCATATATTTT.

This clone showed up just once. The rearrangement uses TRBV11-1 and TRBJ2-5, with 13 bases fitting TRBD2. Germline assignment: CDR1 SGHAT and CDR2 FQDESV (reference sequence). The V and J ends lost 5 bases and 0 bases, in that order; junction bases with no gene match: 3. The CDR3 contains 16 residues. CDR3 sequence reads: CASSPGLAGHQETQYF. The CDR3 region has the DNA TGTGCCAGCAGCCCGGGACTAGCGGGGCACCAAGAGACCCAGTACTTC.

The CDR3 nucleotides read TGTGCCAGCAGCGCTCGGACAGGGACTACAGATACGCAGTATTTT. Translated, it gives CASSARTGTTDTQYF. The gene calls are TRBV7-3 and TRBJ2-3; 8 bases are shared with TRBD1. Trimming at V came to 5 bases and at J to 3 bases, leaving 7 bases not matched to a gene. Looked up from germline, CDR1 is SGHTA and CDR2 is FQGTGA. This CDR3 region has 15 residues.

The chain recombines TRBV4-2 with TRBJ2-2; either TRBD1 or TRBD2 may supply D (5 bases each). This CDR3 spans 18 amino acids. Between the trimmed V and J ends, which lost 4 bases and 1 base, there was a span of 19 bases. CDR1 is LGHNA, CDR2 YNFKEQ, per germline. CDR3 sequence (DNA): TGTGCCAGCAGCCCGTTGGGGGTGGAAGTAATGAACACCGGGGAGCTGTTTTTT. Its protein product is CASSPLGVEVMNTGELFF.

This rearrangement joins TRBV29-1 to TRBJ1-1, with D perhaps matching TRBD1 (5 bases). V gave up 3 bases and J gave up 8 bases, with 19 bases separating them. This CDR3 spans 14 amino acids. The germline gives CDR1 SQVTM, CDR2 ANQGSEA. Written as DNA, the CDR3 is TGCAGCGTTGATACACACGGGAGGGGTGGGGAAGCTTTCTTT. Its translation is CSVDTHGRGGEAFF.